This passage covers 23 T cell receptor beta chains from one sample sequenced in a study of blood T cell repertoires in COVID-19. Sequencing used immunoSEQ multiplex PCR; TCRdb keeps in-frame clones, though not all of them. In the table there are 150,000 to 200,000 clones, approximately 91% of which are singletons. Sequencing input: peripheral blood. These TCRs come from a man younger than 35 with acute or convalescent COVID-19.

This clone was seen only once. The chain couples TRBV4-1 to TRBJ1-3, with a tentative D call TRBD1 (6 bases). Trimming removed 3 bases from V and 3 bases from J, with 15 bases in between. This CDR3 region has 16 residues. The germline gives CDR1 MGHRA, CDR2 YSYEKL. The CDR3 coding sequence is TGCGCCAGCAGCCACCCTCTCCAGGGGAGTGGAAACACCATATATTTT. It translates to CASSHPLQGSGNTIYF.

This chain uses TRBV5-4 with TRBJ1-2, with TRBD1 identical over 12 bases. J gave up 3 bases and V 3 bases, and 12 bases lay outside the gene matches. This CDR3 contains 18 residues. Looked up from germline, CDR1 is SGHNT and CDR2 is YYREEE (reference sequence). The CDR3, as DNA: TGTGCCAGCAGCTCACTATCGGGACAGGGGGCTTCGGACTATGGCTACACCTTC. Protein sequence: CASSSLSGQGASDYGYTF. The full variable domain, in which reference TRBV5-4 and TRBJ1-2 provide the parts outside the CDR3, is ETGVTQSPTHLIKTRGQQVTLRCSSQSGHNTVSWYQQALGQGPQFIFQYYREEENGRGNFPPRFSGLQFPNYSSELNVNALELDDSALYLCASSSLSGQGASDYGYTFGSGTRLTVV.

This clone was seen a few times. J is TRBJ1-3 and V is TRBV9, with TRBD1 identical over 10 bases. With V trimmed by 3 bases and J by 4 bases, 7 bases remained unmatched. Germline-derived CDR1 and CDR2 are SGDLS and YYNGEE. The CDR3 is 16 residues long. CDR3 coding DNA: TGTGCCAGCAGCGCCAGACAGGGGGCGCTAGGAAACACCATATATTTT. Translation: CASSARQGALGNTIYF.

V is TRBV4-2 and J is TRBJ1-2, with 9 positions matching TRBD1. The CDR3 spans 18 residues. Germline V lookup: CDR1 LGHNA, CDR2 YNFKEQ. J gave up 3 bases and V 0 bases, and 11 bases lay outside the gene matches. CDR3 in DNA: TGTGCCAGCAGCCAAGATGGGGGGGGACAGGGACTCTACTATGGCTACACCTTC. Translation gives CASSQDGGGQGLYYGYTF.

The CDR3 region has the DNA TGTGCCAGCAGATATGACAGGGGCTCTACCTACGAGCAGTACTTC. This gives the protein CASRYDRGSTYEQYF. This chain joins TRBV6-5 and TRBJ2-7; 8 nucleotides agree with TRBD1. Germline CDR1 is MNHEY and CDR2 is SVGAGI. Trimming at V came to 6 bases and at J to 2 bases, leaving 9 bases not matched to a gene. This CDR3 spans 15 amino acids.

There are a few counts of this clone. V usage is TRBV4-1 and J usage is TRBJ1-2, with a possible D match to TRBD1 (6 bases). Between the trimmed V and J ends, which lost 8 bases and 7 bases, there was a span of 17 bases. Germline CDR1 reads MGHRA; CDR2 reads YSYEKL. The CDR3 is made up of 13 amino acids. CDR3 residues: CASRGEGVFGYTF. The CDR3 region has the DNA TGCGCCAGCCGCGGGGAGGGGGTCTTTGGCTACACCTTC.

The chain combines TRBV7-9 with TRBJ1-2, with D perhaps matching TRBD1 (6 bases). The CDR3 runs to 15 residues. Germline V gene lookup returns CDR1 SEHNR and CDR2 FQNEAQ (reference sequence). V lost 1 base to trimming and J lost 0 bases, with 9 bases between them. The CDR3 DNA reads as TGTGCCAGCAGCTTAGGCGGGGGGCCTAACTATGGCTACACCTTC. Translated: CASSLGGGPNYGYTF. The full variable domain, in which reference TRBV7-9 and TRBJ1-2 provide the parts outside the CDR3, is DTGVSQNPRHKITKRGQNVTFRCDPISEHNRLYWYRQTLGQGPEFLTYFQNEAQLEKSRLLSDRFSAERPKGSFSTLEIQRTEQGDSAMYLCASSLGGGPNYGYTFGSGTRLTVV.

The chain carries TRBV3-1 (or the pseudogene TRBV3-2) and TRBJ2-3; D is perhaps TRBD2 (6 bases). V was trimmed by 4 bases and J by 6 bases, leaving 17 bases between them. Germline V gives CDR1 LGHDT, CDR2 YNNKEL (reference sequence). This CDR3 contains 15 residues. This chain's CDR3 is CASSPHTRDSDTQYF. The CDR3 DNA follows: TGTGCCAGCAGCCCACACACCCGGGACTCCGATACGCAGTATTTT.

The chain joins TRBV7-9 to TRBJ1-3; D gene uncertain. This CDR3 has 15 amino acids. V was clipped by 4 bases and J by 0 bases, with 10 bases between them. Germline values: CDR1 SEHNR, CDR2 FQNEAQ (reference sequence). In nucleotides, the CDR3 is TGTGCCAGCAGCTCCCGGGAGTTCTCTGGAAACACCATATATTTT. Translation gives CASSSREFSGNTIYF.

V is TRBV18 and J is TRBJ2-5; 7 bases agree with TRBD2. The CDR3 spans 14 residues. V was clipped by 3 bases and J by 4 bases; unmatched bases: 5. CDR1 is KGHSH, CDR2 LQKENI, per germline. Written as DNA, the CDR3 is TGTGCCAGCTCACCCTTCCGGGAGGCAGAGACCCAGTACTTC. This codes for CASSPFREAETQYF.

The chain couples TRBV4-1 to TRBJ1-1; D is ambiguous. The germline gives CDR1 MGHRA, CDR2 YSYEKL. Trimming shortened V by 4 bases and J by 0 bases, and 12 bases separated the two germline ends. The CDR3 is 15 amino acids. The CDR3 spells CASSPSGLMNTEAFF. The CDR3 DNA is TGCGCCAGCAGCCCTTCAGGACTAATGAACACTGAAGCTTTCTTT.

The genes are TRBV11-2 and TRBJ1-2; TRBD1 is a possible D gene (5 bases). The germline V gene has CDR1 SGHAT and CDR2 FQNNGV. Deletions cut 1 base from V and 8 bases from J, with 14 bases between. CDR3 length: 14 amino acids. Here the CDR3 reads CASSLVRALGGYTF. In DNA form, the CDR3 reads TGTGCCAGCAGCTTAGTCAGGGCCCTGGGAGGCTACACCTTC.

The chain carries TRBV18 and TRBJ2-7, with D possibly TRBD2 on 6 matching bases. Germline CDR1 KGHSH, CDR2 LQKENI. Trimming took 4 bases from V and 3 from J, leaving 10 bases between them. The CDR3 has 13 residues. CDR3 in amino acids: CASSLGTRYEQYF. DNA of the CDR3: TGTGCCAGCTCACTAGGGACTCGCTACGAGCAGTACTTC.

This rearrangement joins TRBV18 to TRBJ1-2, with a tentative D call TRBD1 (6 bases). Trimming removed 1 base from V and 8 bases from J, with 11 bases in between. CDR1 is KGHSH, CDR2 LQKENI, per germline. This CDR3 comprises 13 residues. The CDR3: CASSPRGGEGYTF. DNA of the CDR3: TGTGCCAGCTCACCACGGGGGGGCGAAGGCTACACCTTC.

CDR3 amino acids: CASGGAPPTSYSYEQYF. For the CDR3, the DNA is TGTGCTAGTGGTGGAGCCCCCCCCACTAGCTACTCCTACGAGCAGTACTTC. The chain employs TRBV12-5 and TRBJ2-7; maybe TRBD2 (6 bases). Germline V gene lookup returns CDR1 LGHNT and CDR2 FRNRAP. Trimming removed 5 bases from V and 0 bases from J, with 20 bases in between. The CDR3 length is 17 residues. Looking up the rest from reference TRBV12-5 and TRBJ2-7 gives the full variable domain: DARVTQTPRHKVTEMGQEVTMRCQPILGHNTVFWYRQTMMQGLELLAYFRNRAPLDDSGMPKDRFSAEMPDATLATLKIQPSEPRDSAVYFCASGGAPPTSYSYEQYFGPGTRLTVT.

This clone was observed a few times. The V gene is TRBV27, the J gene TRBJ2-7; the match to TRBD2 covers 8 bases. The CDR3 is 14 residues long. Germline V lookup: CDR1 MNHEY, CDR2 SMNVEV (reference sequence). Losses at the gene ends were 3 bases for V and 2 bases for J; bases not matched to a gene: 3. The CDR3, as DNA: TGTGCCAGCAGTTTCGCGGGAGGACCCTACGAGCAGTACTTC. The encoded protein is CASSFAGGPYEQYF.

The chain uses TRBV4-1 and TRBJ1-5, with TRBD1 identical over 7 bases. The length of the CDR3 is 18 residues. The germline gives CDR1 MGHRA, CDR2 YSYEKL. Losses at the gene ends were 4 bases for V and 5 bases for J; bases not matched to a gene: 17. The CDR3 coding sequence is TGCGCCAGCAGCCCAGGGGGGCCATCTCCCTCGTTGTATCAGCCCCAGCATTTT. This gives the protein CASSPGGPSPSLYQPQHF.

The chain recombines TRBV19 with TRBJ2-5, with D hard to call. Deletions cut 3 bases from V and 2 bases from J, with 7 bases between. This CDR3 contains 13 residues. Germline CDR1 and CDR2: LNHDA and SQIVND (reference sequence). The CDR3 loop reads CASSIGPQETQYF. The CDR3 coding sequence is TGTGCCAGTAGTATTGGCCCTCAAGAGACCCAGTACTTC.

The CDR3 spells CALHRGGGYGYTF. In DNA form, the CDR3 reads TGTGCCCTACACAGGGGCGGAGGCTATGGCTACACCTTC. V gene TRBV19 combines with J gene TRBJ1-2, with 7 bases matching TRBD1. This CDR3 comprises 13 residues. CDR1 is LNHDA, CDR2 SQIVND, per germline (reference sequence). V shed 11 bases and J 4 bases; nucleotides not matched to a gene: 10.

This chain connects TRBV3-1 (or the pseudogene TRBV3-2) to TRBJ1-1; no firm D call. The CDR3 is made up of 15 amino acids. Germline CDR1 is LGHDT and CDR2 is YNNKEL (reference sequence). V lost 1 base to trimming and J lost 1 base, with 10 bases between them. The CDR3 coding sequence is TGTGCCAGCAGCCAAGCTGCCAGGTCGAACACTGAAGCTTTCTTT. This gives the protein CASSQAARSNTEAFF.

The chain recombines TRBV14 with TRBJ1-1; possible D gene TRBD1, 5 bases. Germline V gives CDR1 SGHDN, CDR2 FVKESK. This CDR3 is built from 14 residues. Trimming pared 0 bases from V and 0 bases from J, leaving 5 bases between. The CDR3 DNA reads as TGTGCCAGCAGCCAAGAGACAGTGAACACTGAAGCTTTCTTT. It translates to CASSQETVNTEAFF. Using reference TRBV14 and TRBJ1-1 for the parts outside the CDR3, the full variable domain is EAGVTQFPSHSVIEKGQTVTLRCDPISGHDNLYWYRRVMGKEIKFLLHFVKESKQDESGMPNNRFLAERTGGTYSTLKVQPAELEDSGVYFCASSQETVNTEAFFGQGTRLTVV.

The rearrangement links TRBV15 to TRBJ2-7; 7 bases agree with TRBD1. The CDR3 is 14 residues long. Trimming at V came to 3 bases and at J to 0 bases, leaving 2 bases not matched to a gene. Germline CDR1 LNHNV, CDR2 YYDKDF (reference sequence). CDR3 sequence: CATSRTGSSYEQYF. The DNA for the CDR3 is TGTGCCACCAGCAGGACAGGGAGCTCCTACGAGCAGTACTTC.

The chain uses TRBV5-1 and TRBJ1-4; TRBD1 matches at 9 bases. V shed 0 bases, J shed 4 bases, and the junction held 1 base outside the gene matches. This CDR3 has 15 residues. Germline-derived CDR1 and CDR2 are SGHRS and YFSETQ. The DNA of the CDR3 is TGCGCCAGCAGCTTGGGGACAGGGGTTAATGAAAAACTGTTTTTT. As protein: CASSLGTGVNEKLFF.